This T cell receptor (beta chain) stems from a study of blood T cell repertoires in COVID-19. Germline loops: CDR1 SGHAT, CDR2 FQNNGV. The CDR3 runs 16 residues. Germline trimming cut 5 bases from V and 3 bases from J; bases unmatched to any gene: 11. Clones were sequenced by immunoSEQ multiplex PCR, and TCRdb holds only the in-frame ones, with some missing. The data hold some 150,000 clones, with 75% to 90% observed a single time. This sequence was found in a man between 50 and 59 years old who had recovered from COVID-19. The rearrangement links TRBV11-2 to TRBJ2-5; 8 nucleotides agree with TRBD1. The specimen was peripheral blood. In DNA form, the CDR3 reads TGTGCCAGCAGCACGCGAAACCAGGACAGGGAAGAGACCCAGTACTTC. Encoded protein: CASSTRNQDREETQYF.